Shown below are 10 T cell receptor beta chains from a single sample sequenced in a study of T cell responses to AZD1222 COVID-19 vaccine. Produced via immunoSEQ multiplex PCR; TCRdb's table is partial and in-frame only. The sample lists about 81,000 clones; approximately 85% were seen once. Material: peripheral blood, obtained 28 days after the second AZD1222 dose. These receptors were obtained from an adult who received the AZD1222 COVID-19 vaccine.

This clone was found a few times. The chain is built from TRBV6-4 and TRBJ2-3; D unclear. There are 16 residues in the CDR3. Germline V gives CDR1 MRHNA, CDR2 SNTAGT. The germline V and J ends were trimmed by 1 base and 0 bases, with 11 bases remaining between them. This CDR3 reads CASSDYASTSTDTQYF. CDR3 bases: TGTGCCAGCAGTGACTATGCATCGACTAGCACAGATACGCAGTATTTT.

The chain has TRBV5-1 and TRBJ1-6, with no clear D. Germline V gene sequence: CDR1 SGHRS, CDR2 YFSETQ. The CDR3 has 13 residues. Trimming left V 0 bases short and J 10 bases short, with 8 bases between. The DNA for the CDR3 is TGCGCCAGCAGCTTGGCGCCGGAGTCACCCCTCCACTTT. Translating it yields CASSLAPESPLHF. Filled out from reference TRBV5-1 and TRBJ1-6, the complete variable domain reads KAGVTQTPRYLIKTRGQQVTLSCSPISGHRSVSWYQQTPGQGLQFLFEYFSETQRNKGNFPGRFSGRQFSNSRSEMNVSTLELGDSALYLCASSLAPESPLHFGNGTRLTVT.

V usage is TRBV18 and J usage is TRBJ1-6; 7 nucleotides match TRBD1. Unmatched junction bases numbered 8, after V lost 4 bases and J lost 5 bases. CDR3 size: 16 residues. The germline V gene has CDR1 KGHSH and CDR2 LQKENI. CDR3 region: CASSHNMDRHNSPLHF. The CDR3 nucleotides are TGTGCCAGCTCACACAACATGGACAGGCATAATTCACCCCTCCACTTT.

The gene calls are TRBV27 and TRBJ2-5, with D tentatively TRBD1 (5 bases). V was pared by 0 bases and J by 3 bases, with 11 bases between. Per germline, CDR1 MNHEY and CDR2 SMNVEV (reference sequence). The CDR3 contains 15 residues. The chain's CDR3 is CASSLSAGWEETQYF. DNA of the CDR3: TGTGCCAGCAGTTTATCGGCAGGGTGGGAAGAGACCCAGTACTTC.

V usage is TRBV5-1 and J usage is TRBJ1-6; TRBD1 agrees at 7 bases. The length of the CDR3 is 16 residues. Germline values: CDR1 SGHRS, CDR2 YFSETQ. V gave up 0 bases and J gave up 9 bases; unmatched junction bases: 9. CDR3 loop: CASSLGLGTVASPLHF. CDR3 coding DNA: TGCGCCAGCAGCTTGGGGCTGGGGACAGTCGCTTCACCCCTCCACTTT. Full variable domain (rest looked up from reference TRBV5-1 and TRBJ1-6): KAGVTQTPRYLIKTRGQQVTLSCSPISGHRSVSWYQQTPGQGLQFLFEYFSETQRNKGNFPGRFSGRQFSNSRSEMNVSTLELGDSALYLCASSLGLGTVASPLHFGNGTRLTVT.

The chain carries TRBV6-6 and TRBJ2-1; 11 bases line up with TRBD2. The CDR3 has 15 residues. The germline gives CDR1 MNHNY, CDR2 SVGAGI (reference sequence). The ends lost 6 bases at V and 0 bases at J; junction bases unmatched: 1. CDR3 sequence reads: CASRGTSGSYNEQFF. As DNA, the CDR3 is TGTGCCAGCAGGGGGACTAGCGGCTCCTACAATGAGCAGTTCTTC.

The V call is TRBV28, the J call TRBJ2-2; TRBD1 is a possible D gene (5 bases). This CDR3 is built from 16 residues. With 4 bases removed from V and 2 bases from J, the gap between germline ends came to 14 bases. From germline, CDR1 is MDHEN and CDR2 SYDVKM. The CDR3 DNA reads as TGTGCCAGCAGTTCGTCCGTGGGGCTAAACACCGGGGAGCTGTTTTTT. It codes for CASSSSVGLNTGELFF.

This chain joins TRBV7-8 and TRBJ2-1; 8 positions match TRBD1. The CDR3 consists of 14 residues. V dropped 0 bases and J dropped 10; count of bases not matched to a gene: 5. Germline CDR1 is SGHVS and CDR2 is FQNEAQ. The CDR3 DNA is TGTGCCAGCAGCTTAGCGGACGGACAGGGAGAGCAGTTCTTC. Translated: CASSLADGQGEQFF.

This rearrangement joins TRBV7-2 to TRBJ1-2, with 9 bases matching TRBD1. Germline V gives CDR1 SGHTA, CDR2 FQGNSA. The V segment lost 5 bases and the J segment 2 bases; nucleotides outside the gene matches: 0. CDR3 size: 13 residues. CDR3 nucleotide sequence: TGTGCCAGCAGCGACAGGGGGAACTATGGCTACACCTTC. Its protein is CASSDRGNYGYTF.

V usage is TRBV4-3 and J usage is TRBJ2-5; TRBD2 agrees at 10 bases. The CDR3 contains 16 residues. Trimming took 1 base from V and 5 from J; bases not matched to a gene: 7. Germline V gives CDR1 LGHNA, CDR2 YSLEER. Here the CDR3 DNA reads TGCGCCAGCAGCCAAGGTCTAGCGGGAGCCGGGGAGACCCAGTACTTC. Translated: CASSQGLAGAGETQYF.